Described below is a single T cell receptor beta chain sequence and its context. This table comes from immunoSEQ multiplex PCR, and its TCRdb copy is limited to in-frame clones, with some not included. The sample gives 85,000 to 100,000 clones, roughly 90% of which show up once; 0.7% to 1% is in the top ten. This record belongs to a study of OX40 agonist ivuxolimab in advanced cancers. Overall study context: Three patients got partial responses; one had hepatocellular carcinoma and two had cutaneous melanoma.

Deletions cut 6 bases from V and 0 bases from J, with 15 bases between. Germline V lookup: CDR1 KGHSH, CDR2 LQKENI. This CDR3 region has 16 residues. This material consisted of CD4+ or CD8+ T cells sorted from blood, taken in a trial of the OX40 agonist ivuxolimab. The clonotype was recovered from an adult with an advanced solid tumor such as melanoma, head and neck, liver or kidney cancer. The V gene is TRBV18, the J gene TRBJ2-1; possibly TRBD1 for D (5 bases). CDR3 coding DNA: TGTGCCAGCTCTCGGCAGGGCGGAAGCTCCTACAATGAGCAGTTCTTC. Amino acids: CASSRQGGSSYNEQFF.